A single sample is the source of the 19 T cell receptor beta chains below, sequenced in a study of T cell responses to AZD1222 COVID-19 vaccine. Only in-frame clones appear in the TCRdb table, and some are missing; sequencing was by immunoSEQ multiplex PCR. There are around 46,000 clones in the sample; around nine tenths occur only once, and 5.3% lies in the top ten. The sequences come from peripheral blood, collected 28 days after the second AZD1222 dose. The receptors shown here come from an adult who received the AZD1222 COVID-19 vaccine.

V usage is TRBV5-1 and J usage is TRBJ2-7, with D maybe TRBD2 (5 bases). V dropped 0 bases and J dropped 6 bases, with 10 bases sitting between them. The CDR3 sequence is 13 residues long. CDR1 is SGHRS, CDR2 YFSETQ, per germline. DNA for the CDR3: TGCGCCAGCAGCTTGGGGGCTAGCCTCGAGCAGTACTTC. This encodes CASSLGASLEQYF.

The chain uses TRBV19 and TRBJ2-7; 9 bases line up with TRBD1. This CDR3 spans 14 amino acids. V lost 6 bases, J lost 2 bases, and 5 bases stayed unmatched. The germline V gene has CDR1 LNHDA and CDR2 SQIVND (reference sequence). The CDR3 loop reads CASRGTGSAYEQYF. As DNA, the CDR3 is TGTGCCAGTAGGGGGACAGGGTCCGCCTACGAGCAGTACTTC.

This rearrangement joins TRBV6-5 to TRBJ1-4; 7 positions agree with TRBD1. The CDR3 is 15 amino acids. Per the germline V gene, CDR1 is MNHEY and CDR2 is SVGAGI. V shed 1 base, J shed 8 bases, and the junction held 7 bases outside the gene matches. The CDR3 nucleotides are TGTGCCAGCAGTTACTTAGGGACAGTGGGAGAAAAACTGTTTTTT. Translating it yields CASSYLGTVGEKLFF.

The chain has TRBV3-1 (or the pseudogene TRBV3-2) and TRBJ2-7; a possible D gene is TRBD2 (5 bases). CDR3 length equals 14 residues. Germline CDR1 LGHDT, CDR2 YNNKEL (reference sequence). V lost 2 bases to trimming and J lost 0 bases, with 8 bases between them. The CDR3 DNA reads as TGTGCCAGCAGCCAAAGCGGTAGCTCCTACGAGCAGTACTTC. Protein sequence: CASSQSGSSYEQYF.

The chain has TRBV7-8 and TRBJ2-7; 7 bases align to TRBD2. V was pared by 3 bases and J by 2 bases, with 7 bases of the junction left unmatched. Germline loops: CDR1 SGHVS, CDR2 FQNEAQ. The CDR3 consists of 15 residues. The CDR3 is CASSFAGVGPYEQYF. DNA of the CDR3: TGTGCCAGCAGCTTTGCGGGAGTGGGTCCCTACGAGCAGTACTTC.

J is TRBJ1-1 and V is TRBV18, with D possibly TRBD1 on 6 matching bases. Germline V CDR1 and CDR2: KGHSH, LQKENI. The CDR3 runs to 13 residues. V lost 7 bases and J lost 8, with 17 bases in between. CDR3 loop: CASLRRAGEEAFF. CDR3 coding DNA: TGTGCCAGCTTACGACGGGCAGGGGAGGAAGCTTTCTTT.

The chain couples TRBV5-1 to TRBJ2-2; a weak D match, TRBD1 (6 bases). Germline V gives CDR1 SGHRS, CDR2 YFSETQ. The length of the CDR3 is 12 residues. V dropped 5 bases and J dropped 7 bases, with 9 bases sitting between them. This CDR3 is CASRLDSGELFF. CDR3 DNA: TGCGCCAGCAGACTGGACAGCGGGGAGCTGTTTTTT.

The chain carries TRBV5-4 and TRBJ2-2; the D is unclear. Trimming shortened V by 4 bases and J by 1 base, and 5 bases separated the two germline ends. Per the germline V gene, CDR1 is SGHNT and CDR2 is YYREEE (reference sequence). The CDR3 runs to 13 residues. CDR3 protein: CASSPRNTGELFF. In DNA form, the CDR3 reads TGTGCCAGCAGCCCTCGGAACACCGGGGAGCTGTTTTTT.

The J gene is TRBJ1-6, the V gene TRBV19, with no clear D. V was clipped by 0 bases and J by 11 bases, with 14 bases between them. Germline loops: CDR1 LNHDA, CDR2 SQIVND (reference sequence). This CDR3 is built from 15 residues. CDR3 protein: CASSIDAAKTTPLHF. In DNA, the CDR3 is TGTGCCAGTAGTATAGATGCGGCAAAAACTACACCCCTCCACTTT.

The chain has TRBV27 and TRBJ1-5; D is ambiguous. CDR1 is MNHEY, CDR2 SMNVEV, per germline (reference sequence). Trimming pared 4 bases from V and 4 bases from J, leaving 11 bases between. The CDR3 is 14 amino acids. CDR3 residues: CASSWTQGNQPQHF. The CDR3 nucleotides are TGTGCCAGCAGTTGGACCCAAGGGAATCAGCCCCAGCATTTT.

V usage is TRBV5-1 and J usage is TRBJ2-7; possibly TRBD1 for D (6 bases). The germline V gene has CDR1 SGHRS and CDR2 YFSETQ. This CDR3 has 15 amino acids. V was shortened by 2 bases and J by 2 bases, with 14 bases between the two germline ends. Here the CDR3 DNA reads TGCGCCAGCAGCTTAACCGGGACACCGGCCTACGAGCAGTACTTC. This codes for CASSLTGTPAYEQYF.

CDR3 DNA: TGCGCCAGCAGTGATAGTAAGAGTTCCGGGGAGCTGTTTTTT. Its translation: CASSDSKSSGELFF. This rearrangement joins TRBV10-1 to TRBJ2-2; D is ambiguous. This CDR3 contains 14 residues. CDR1 is WNHNN and CDR2 is SYGVQD in the germline V gene (reference sequence). The V and J ends lost 3 bases and 6 bases respectively, with 11 bases between them.

This chain connects TRBV28 to TRBJ2-6; D not certain. The V gene lost 5 bases and the J gene lost 4 bases, with 12 bases spanning the gap. The CDR3 has 15 amino acids. Germline V gives CDR1 MDHEN, CDR2 SYDVKM. The CDR3 region is CASSTVAAGANVLTF. CDR3 nucleotide sequence: TGTGCCAGCAGTACGGTGGCGGCGGGGGCCAACGTCCTGACTTTC.

V usage is TRBV5-1 and J usage is TRBJ1-2; 7 bases match TRBD1. CDR3 length: 15 amino acids. CDR1 is SGHRS and CDR2 is YFSETQ in the germline V gene. The V gene end was trimmed by 4 bases and the J gene end by 4 bases; junction bases not matched to a gene: 10. The CDR3 protein is CASSKTLDRSYGYTF. Written as DNA, the CDR3 is TGCGCCAGCAGCAAGACCTTGGACAGGTCCTATGGCTACACCTTC. Full variable domain (remainder filled in from reference TRBV5-1 and TRBJ1-2): KAGVTQTPRYLIKTRGQQVTLSCSPISGHRSVSWYQQTPGQGLQFLFEYFSETQRNKGNFPGRFSGRQFSNSRSEMNVSTLELGDSALYLCASSKTLDRSYGYTFGSGTRLTVV.

The genes are TRBV6-5 and TRBJ1-1; a weak D match, TRBD1 (6 bases). Trimming stripped 0 bases from V and 1 base from J, with 9 bases between. CDR1 MNHEY and CDR2 SVGAGI come from the germline V gene. The CDR3 is 15 residues long. The CDR3 sequence: CASSYSQGGNTEAFF. The CDR3 DNA reads as TGTGCCAGCAGTTACTCACAGGGAGGGAACACTGAAGCTTTCTTT.

This chain joins TRBV7-9 and TRBJ2-2; TRBD2 agrees at 8 bases. V lost 3 bases and J lost 5; bases outside the gene matches: 2. CDR1 is SEHNR and CDR2 is FQNEAQ in the germline V gene (reference sequence). The CDR3 extends over 14 amino acids. The CDR3 bases are TGTGCCAGCAGCTTCGGGGGGGAGACCGGGGAGCTGTTTTTT. Its translation is CASSFGGETGELFF.

The V and J genes are TRBV4-2 and TRBJ2-2; TRBD2 matches at 9 bases. From germline, CDR1 is LGHNA and CDR2 YNFKEQ. V lost 4 bases to trimming and J lost 7 bases; unmatched junction nucleotides: 10. This CDR3 is built from 16 residues. CDR3 protein: CASSPGAGGPGGELFF. The DNA of the CDR3 is TGTGCCAGCAGCCCCGGGGCGGGAGGGCCTGGCGGGGAGCTGTTTTTT.

The J gene is TRBJ2-7, the V gene TRBV5-4; 10 nucleotides agree with TRBD2. The CDR3 is made up of 14 amino acids. Trimming at V came to 4 bases and at J to 5 bases, leaving 6 bases not matched to a gene. CDR1 SGHNT and CDR2 YYREEE come from the germline V gene (reference sequence). The CDR3 nucleotides read TGTGCCAGCAGCCCGTCGCTAGCGGGAGACGAGCAGTACTTC. This codes for CASSPSLAGDEQYF.

This clone was seen a single time. This chain connects TRBV5-6 to TRBJ2-3, with unresolved D. This CDR3 has 16 amino acids. The ends were cut back, 1 base at V and 0 bases at J, with 12 bases in the middle. The germline gives CDR1 SGHDT, CDR2 YYEEEE. The DNA of the CDR3 is TGTGCCAGCAGCTTGTTAAGACGGCGGAGCACAGATACGCAGTATTTT. Translation gives CASSLLRRRSTDTQYF. Combining the CDR3 with reference TRBV5-6 and TRBJ2-3 gives the whole variable domain DAGVTQSPTHLIKTRGQQVTLRCSPKSGHDTVSWYQQALGQGPQFIFQYYEEEERQRGNFPDRFSGHQFPNYSSELNVNALLLGDSALYLCASSLLRRRSTDTQYFGPGTRLTVL.